These 23 T cell receptor beta chains share one sample of origin, sequenced in a study of vaccination effects on CD4 cells after COVID-19. Sequencing used immunoSEQ multiplex PCR; TCRdb keeps in-frame clones, though not all of them. The sample lists 50,000 to 65,000 clones, roughly 76% occurring once. For these receptors, no antigen is known. Antigen-specific CD4+ T cells were expanded (with viral peptide pools) by the ViraFEST assay ahead of sequencing. Between days 9 and 11 of culture, CD4+ T cells were separated out. The sample here was CD4+ T cells from PBMCs cultured with HCoV-229E spike peptides, taken before COVID-19 vaccination. All receptors come from a human donor who received a COVID-19 vaccine.

The rearrangement joins TRBV9 to TRBJ2-2; 10 nucleotides agree with TRBD1. CDR3 length: 16 amino acids. The V and J ends lost 3 bases and 4 bases, in that order; junction bases with no gene match: 6. CDR1 is SGDLS and CDR2 is YYNGEE in the germline V gene. The CDR3 region has the DNA TGTGCCAGCAGCGACGGGACAGGGGTTAGCACCGGGGAGCTGTTTTTT. This encodes CASSDGTGVSTGELFF. Variable domain in full (rest from reference TRBV9 and TRBJ2-2): DSGVTQTPKHLITATGQRVTLRCSPRSGDLSVYWYQQSLDQGLQFLIQYYNGEERAKGNILERFSAQQFPDLHSELNLSSLELGDSALYFCASSDGTGVSTGELFFGEGSRLTVL.

The genes are TRBV7-2 and TRBJ2-5; D possibly uses TRBD1 or TRBD2 (5 bases each). Germline CDR1 is SGHTA and CDR2 is FQGNSA. Between the trimmed V and J ends, which lost 5 bases and 5 bases, there was a span of 18 bases. The CDR3 is made up of 15 amino acids. CDR3 region: CASSAYSEGMETQYF. The CDR3 DNA is TGTGCCAGCAGCGCATATAGCGAGGGGATGGAGACCCAGTACTTC. Combining the CDR3 with reference TRBV7-2 and TRBJ2-5 gives the whole variable domain GAGVSQSPSNKVTEKGKDVELRCDPISGHTALYWYRQSLGQGLEFLIYFQGNSAPDKSGLPSDRFSAERTGGSVSTLTIQRTQQEDSAVYLCASSAYSEGMETQYFGPGTRLLVL.

The V gene is TRBV29-1, the J gene TRBJ2-1; TRBD2 matches at 10 bases. Germline CDR1 and CDR2: SQVTM and ANQGSEA. The J segment lost 7 bases and the V segment lost 5 bases, leaving 8 bases of the junction unmatched. The CDR3 is 14 amino acids. The CDR3 DNA sequence: TGCAGCGTTCGGAGCGGGGGGGGCAGTAATGAGCAGTTCTTC. Its protein is CSVRSGGGSNEQFF.

The chain uses TRBV7-3 and TRBJ2-1; 12 nucleotides agree with TRBD1. CDR3 length: 16 residues. The germline CDR1 and CDR2 sequences are SGHTA and FQGTGA. The trim removed 5 bases at V and 9 bases at J, leaving 11 bases unmatched. In DNA, the CDR3 is TGTGCCAGCAGCCCACCCCCAGGGACAGGGGGCGGTGAGCAGTTCTTC. Its protein product is CASSPPPGTGGGEQFF.

The chain recombines TRBV5-4 with TRBJ2-3; D not resolved. From germline, CDR1 is SGHNT and CDR2 YYREEE (reference sequence). V was clipped by 4 bases and J by 1 base, with 13 bases between them. The CDR3 is 15 residues long. This CDR3 reads CASSPWFDGTDTQYF. DNA of the CDR3: TGTGCCAGCAGCCCCTGGTTCGATGGCACAGATACGCAGTATTTT.

The J gene is TRBJ2-3, the V gene TRBV30, with no clear D. The CDR3 spans 12 residues. Looked up from germline, CDR1 is GTSNPN and CDR2 is SVGIG (reference sequence). Trimming pared 2 bases from V and 4 bases from J, leaving 7 bases between. The CDR3 DNA reads as TGTGCCTGGAGTTATCGGTCAGATACGCAGTATTTT. Residues: CAWSYRSDTQYF.

The J gene is TRBJ2-1, the V gene TRBV3-1 (or the pseudogene TRBV3-2); D possibly matches TRBD1 or TRBD2 (5 bases each). Per germline, CDR1 LGHDT and CDR2 YNNKEL (reference sequence). CDR3 length: 13 residues. Trimming left V 6 bases short and J 7 bases short, with 13 bases between. CDR3: CASRGDLRNEQFF. The CDR3 region has the DNA TGTGCCAGCAGAGGGGACCTCAGGAATGAGCAGTTCTTC.

The CDR3 DNA reads as TGCGCCAGCAGCCCCTCAGGGGGGCGTGCAACTAATGAAAAACTGTTTTTT. Its protein product is CASSPSGGRATNEKLFF. The chain is built from TRBV4-1 and TRBJ1-4, with 7 bases that match TRBD1. There are 17 residues in the CDR3. Germline trimming cut 4 bases from V and 0 bases from J; bases unmatched to any gene: 8. Germline assignment: CDR1 MGHRA and CDR2 YSYEKL.

The V call is TRBV3-1 (or the pseudogene TRBV3-2), the J call TRBJ2-3; D may correspond to TRBD1 or TRBD2 (5 bases each). Between the trimmed V and J ends, which lost 1 base and 8 bases, there was a span of 10 bases. The CDR3 has 13 amino acids. Germline CDR1 LGHDT, CDR2 YNNKEL (reference sequence). Written as DNA, the CDR3 is TGTGCCAGCAGCCAAGGAGGGACCCTTACGCAGTATTTT. Its translation: CASSQGGTLTQYF.

The V and J genes are TRBV9 and TRBJ2-6; D could derive from TRBD1 or TRBD2 (5 bases each). V shed 2 bases and J shed 0 bases, with 15 bases lying between them. Germline CDR1 and CDR2: SGDLS and YYNGEE. This CDR3 is built from 18 residues. DNA for the CDR3: TGTGCCAGCAGCGTTCGTTTCAGGGACCTCTCTGGGGCCAACGTCCTGACTTTC. The encoded protein is CASSVRFRDLSGANVLTF. The full variable domain, rest sourced from reference TRBV9 and TRBJ2-6, is DSGVTQTPKHLITATGQRVTLRCSPRSGDLSVYWYQQSLDQGLQFLIQYYNGEERAKGNILERFSAQQFPDLHSELNLSSLELGDSALYFCASSVRFRDLSGANVLTFGAGSRLTVL.

The chain has TRBV4-1 and TRBJ1-5, with D perhaps TRBD1 (6 bases). Per germline, CDR1 MGHRA and CDR2 YSYEKL. The CDR3 sequence is 15 residues long. V was shortened by 3 bases and J by 5 bases, with 14 bases between the two germline ends. CDR3 DNA: TGCGCCAGCAGCCAGGCGGACAGAGGGGATCAGCCCCAGCATTTT. This translates into CASSQADRGDQPQHF.

This clone was counted a few times. The chain couples TRBV2 to TRBJ2-7, with TRBD2 matching 11 bases. CDR3 length equals 14 residues. Germline CDR1 SNHLY, CDR2 FYNNEI. The V segment lost 6 bases and the J segment 2 bases; nucleotides outside the gene matches: 3. Here the CDR3 DNA reads TGTGCCAGCAGGACTAGCGGGGTTACCTACGAGCAGTACGTC. It encodes CASRTSGVTYEQYV.

V usage is TRBV30 and J usage is TRBJ2-3; 10 bases are shared with TRBD2. The germline V gene encodes CDR1 GTSNPN and CDR2 SVGIG (reference sequence). V lost 2 bases and J lost 5; bases outside the gene matches: 4. The CDR3 runs to 14 residues. Here the CDR3 reads CAWSLVAGGDTQYF. CDR3 coding DNA: TGTGCCTGGAGTCTTGTAGCGGGGGGAGATACGCAGTATTTT.

V is TRBV28 and J is TRBJ2-7; D gene uncertain. Germline V gene lookup returns CDR1 MDHEN and CDR2 SYDVKM. The CDR3 runs to 14 residues. Trimming shortened V by 2 bases and J by 0 bases, and 8 bases separated the two germline ends. The CDR3 spells CASSLVHSSYEQYV. In DNA form, the CDR3 reads TGTGCCAGCAGTTTAGTCCATAGCTCCTACGAGCAGTACGTC.

The chain has TRBV6-6 and TRBJ1-1, with 8 bases that match TRBD1. Looked up from germline, CDR1 is MNHNY and CDR2 is SVGAGI (reference sequence). The CDR3 contains 13 residues. The V gene end was trimmed by 7 bases and the J gene end by 4 bases; junction bases not matched to a gene: 5. The CDR3: CASTPTGGTEAFF. Here the CDR3 DNA reads TGTGCCAGCACCCCAACAGGGGGCACTGAAGCTTTCTTT.

J is TRBJ1-5 and V is TRBV5-6; tentatively, D is TRBD1 (5 bases). Per germline, CDR1 SGHDT and CDR2 YYEEEE. Trimming took 1 base from V and 1 from J, leaving 9 bases between them. The CDR3 runs 15 residues. The CDR3 protein is CASSLRGTSNQPQHF. The CDR3 DNA reads TGTGCCAGCAGCTTGCGAGGGACGAGCAATCAGCCCCAGCATTTT.

The CDR3 reads CASSIDRLSSYNEQFF. The CDR3 DNA is TGTGCCAGTAGTATCGACAGGTTAAGCTCCTACAATGAGCAGTTCTTC. The V call is TRBV19, the J call TRBJ2-1, with D possibly being TRBD1 (6 bases). The CDR3 runs 16 residues. In germline, CDR1 is LNHDA, CDR2 SQIVND (reference sequence). Trimming removed 3 bases from V and 0 bases from J, with 12 bases in between.

The J gene is TRBJ2-1, the V gene TRBV5-5; the match to TRBD2 covers 7 bases. The V gene's germline CDR1 is SGHKS and CDR2 YYEKEE (reference sequence). This CDR3 spans 16 amino acids. The trim removed 4 bases at V and 2 bases at J, leaving 9 bases unmatched. CDR3 sequence reads: CASSPATGGTYNEQFF. CDR3 nucleotides: TGTGCCAGCAGCCCCGCCACGGGGGGAACCTACAATGAGCAGTTCTTC.

This chain uses TRBV5-1 with TRBJ2-1; D not certain. The V gene lost 1 base and the J gene lost 7 bases, with 6 bases spanning the gap. In germline, CDR1 is SGHRS, CDR2 YFSETQ. The CDR3 contains 12 residues. Written as DNA, the CDR3 is TGCGCCAGCAGCTTGATGGGGAATGAGCAGTTCTTC. Amino acids: CASSLMGNEQFF.

DNA of the CDR3: TGTGCCAGCAGACGGACAGGTTTTCAAGAGACCCAGTACTTC. It encodes CASRRTGFQETQYF. This rearrangement joins TRBV6-5 to TRBJ2-5, with 7 bases matching TRBD1. Germline trimming cut 6 bases from V and 2 bases from J; bases unmatched to any gene: 6. The CDR3 sequence is 14 residues long. Germline values: CDR1 MNHEY, CDR2 SVGAGI.

In DNA, the CDR3 is TGTGCCAGCAGCTTAACTCCCGGGACAAGGAATGAGCAGTACGTC. This codes for CASSLTPGTRNEQYV. The chain is built from TRBV7-3 and TRBJ2-7; the D gene is possibly TRBD1 (6 bases). This CDR3 is 15 amino acids long. CDR1 is SGHTA, CDR2 FQGTGA, per germline. V was cut by 0 bases and J by 7 bases, with 16 bases left in between.

CDR3 in amino acids: CASSQGGTSGGARETQYF. In DNA form, the CDR3 reads TGCGCCAGCAGCCAAGGAGGGACTAGCGGGGGGGCCAGGGAGACCCAGTACTTC. This chain links TRBV4-3 with TRBJ2-5, with 16 bases identical to TRBD2. CDR1 is LGHNA, CDR2 YSLEER, per germline. Trimming cost V 1 base and J 5 bases; bases outside gene matches: 7. The CDR3 is 18 amino acids.

This chain joins TRBV11-2 and TRBJ2-3, with 14 positions matching TRBD2. Per germline, CDR1 SGHAT and CDR2 FQNNGV. The CDR3 runs 18 residues. The V and J ends lost 5 bases and 5 bases, in that order; junction bases with no gene match: 12. Here the CDR3 reads CASSRTPTSGGAGDTQYF. The CDR3, as DNA: TGTGCCAGCAGCCGAACGCCGACTAGCGGGGGGGCCGGAGATACGCAGTATTTT.